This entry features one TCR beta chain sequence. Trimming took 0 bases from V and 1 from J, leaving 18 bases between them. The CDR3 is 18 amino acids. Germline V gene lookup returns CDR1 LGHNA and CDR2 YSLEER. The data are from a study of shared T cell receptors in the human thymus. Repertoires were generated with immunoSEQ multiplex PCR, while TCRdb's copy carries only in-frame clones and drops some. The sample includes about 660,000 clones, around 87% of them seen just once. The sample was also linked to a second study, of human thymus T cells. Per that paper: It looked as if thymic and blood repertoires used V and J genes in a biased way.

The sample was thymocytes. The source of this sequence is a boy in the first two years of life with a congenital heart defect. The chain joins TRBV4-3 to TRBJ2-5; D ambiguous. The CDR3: CASSQDTRSGPLQETQYF. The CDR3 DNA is TGCGCCAGCAGCCAAGACACTCGATCGGGTCCACTCCAAGAGACCCAGTACTTC.